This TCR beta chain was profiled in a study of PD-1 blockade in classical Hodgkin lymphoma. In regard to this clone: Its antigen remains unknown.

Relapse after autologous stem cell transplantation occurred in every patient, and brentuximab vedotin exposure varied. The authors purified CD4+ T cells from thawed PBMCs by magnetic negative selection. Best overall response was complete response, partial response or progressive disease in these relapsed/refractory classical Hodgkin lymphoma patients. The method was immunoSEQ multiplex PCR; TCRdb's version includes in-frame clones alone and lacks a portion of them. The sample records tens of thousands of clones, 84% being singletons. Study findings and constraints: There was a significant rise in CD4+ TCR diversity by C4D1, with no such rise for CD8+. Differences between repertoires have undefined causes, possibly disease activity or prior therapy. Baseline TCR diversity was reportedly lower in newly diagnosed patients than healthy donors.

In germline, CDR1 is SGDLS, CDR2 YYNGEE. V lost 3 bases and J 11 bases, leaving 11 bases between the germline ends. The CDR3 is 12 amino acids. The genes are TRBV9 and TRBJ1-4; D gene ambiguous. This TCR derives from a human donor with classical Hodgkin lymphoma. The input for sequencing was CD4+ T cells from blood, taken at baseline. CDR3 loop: CASSASDLKLFF. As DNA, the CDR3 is TGTGCCAGCAGCGCTTCAGACTTGAAACTGTTTTTT.